The entry that follows covers one TCR beta chain sequence. Its antigen is not yet known. No per-base quality is available; no much larger clone lies one base away. The library was obtained by the immunoSEQ multiplex PCR assay. For the multiplex PCR, a mixture combining 60 forward primers for TCR Vbeta segments and 13 reverse primers for TCR Jbeta segments was used. A multiplex PCR assay on genomic DNA amplified the CDR3 region of rearranged TCR beta genes. Amplified TCR beta libraries were sequenced as 87-base-pair reads on the Illumina HiSeq System. From the authors' description of their analysis: A later analysis counted about 80 million unique TCR beta chains across the 670 or so repertoires, and 9.5 million to 11 million of these chains were shared by at least two donors. To remove PCR and sequencing errors, raw reads were error-corrected and collapsed into unique sequences using a nearest-neighbor algorithm that merged closely related sequences. V, D and J gene segments were assigned by aligning CDR3 sequences to IMGT reference sequences. For a sequence to be retained, a match of at least six nucleotides was required to both a V gene segment and a J gene segment. Rearrangements were classified as productive when the CDR3 lacked stop codons and remained in frame with V and J, and all other rearrangements were classified as non-productive. Following IMGT convention, CDR3 was defined as the stretch from the second conserved V-encoded cysteine up to the conserved J-encoded phenylalanine. The earlier analysis of 500 to 750 of the donors excluded any sequence lacking an unambiguous match to a single V gene segment. In an earlier analysis of approximately 550 of the donors, V segments were called functional above 56.7% productive rearrangements and were called segregating when the between-donor standard deviation exceeded 5%. A statistical classification framework was built to diagnose cytomegalovirus status from the catalog of TCR beta chain sequences. In a later analysis, TCR nucleotide sequences were compared against IMGT/GENE-DB human TR gene sequences so that V and J genes could be assigned. Using the TCRdist pipeline, a later analysis assigned CDR3 sequences along with most-parsimonious VDJ recombination scenarios. In a later analysis, every TCR beta chain was defined by the combination of its CDR3 amino acid sequence and its V-gene family, and reads without a unique V-gene family were dropped. As a way to deal with suspected cross-contamination and a sequencing artifact, a later analysis dropped approximately 570 nucleotide sequences that were highly shared and had low generation probability. A later analysis calculated a clonal expansion index for each public chain from normalized within-repertoire ranks of inferred template counts. Generation probabilities in a later analysis came from a VDJ recombination model fitted to out-of-frame rearrangements, and those results were checked against IGoR. A later analysis scored TCR-TCR, TCR-HLA and TCR-CMV co-occurrence with hypergeometric tests, applying a repertoire-size bias correction to TCR pairs. To estimate false discovery rates, a later analysis permuted the HLA or CMV assignments 20 times. A later analysis grouped co-occurring TCRs with DBSCAN, adding TCRdist sequence similarity when clustering within HLA-allele-positive subsets. Repertoires with fewer than 30,000 or more than 120,000 public chains, plus five repertoires with anomalous nucleotide sharing, were excluded from co-occurrence clustering. What TCRdb holds here is the immuneACCESS table cut down to in-frame rearrangements. Part of the clones is not present; checked against another copy, under half of the missing clones reflect an unresolved V gene, and the others are unexplained. That table gives V, J and clone size, and the DNA gave D and trimming. Recorded for this sample are more than 110,000 clones; approximately 84% of them occurred a single time. The biggest ten clones account for about 1.4% of the sample.

The CDR3, cysteine through phenylalanine, is 15 amino acids long. The sequence is cut down to CDR3 DNA, 45 bases in frame from base 1. V and J are trimmed by 3 bases and 6 bases, and the gene matches miss 7 bases of the junction. From the germline V gene, CDR1 is SGHTA and CDR2 is FQGTGA. This specimen comes from a study of cytomegalovirus exposure and HLA in healthy donors (dated by TCRdb to about 2017). About the full investigation: In an earlier analysis of under 750 of the donors, less than 350 Gb of sequence data and 100 million or so unique TCR beta sequences from about 190 million T cells were reported. An early release that covered roughly 600 HLA-typed donors contained around 300 gigabases of sequencing data and tens of millions of unique TCR sequences. Of the roughly 420 genotyped donors, approximately 80% were placed in the genetic ancestry cluster associated with self-reported Caucasian donors. The study aimed to test whether cataloging public T cell receptors could reveal signatures of past pathogen exposure. The study profiled the T cell repertoires of under 850 subjects by immunosequencing and related them to cytomegalovirus serostatus. Along with the roughly 670-subject first cohort, a separate validation cohort of approximately 110 different subjects was used. High-throughput TCR immunosequencing, statistical association of individual TCRs with disease status, and machine learning were combined to predict cytomegalovirus infection status. In a later analysis, previously published TCR beta repertoires from some 640 donors were re-analyzed and high-resolution HLA genotyping was added so that TCR occurrence patterns could be studied. In the later analysis, no new phenotypic data were used to find candidate immune exposures; instead, reliance was placed on TCR beta sequences and their occurrence across donors. To decide whether each TCR beta V gene segment behaved as functional or pseudogenic, an earlier analysis of some 540 of the donors relied on high-throughput TCR beta sequencing. Donor age, sex, ethnicity and CMV serostatus were compiled alongside the repertoire data. Genome-wide SNP genotypes for about 55% of the roughly 670 donors were used in a later genetic analysis, which treated that subset as a discovery cohort. All discovery cohort repertoires had been generated using a single sequencing platform. Class I and class II HLA loci were covered by the typing at four-digit resolution. Typing coverage differed by locus: A, B, C, DRB1 and DQB1 were typed in roughly 629-640 donors, DQA1 in 500 to 550, DPA1 in 600 to 610, and DPB1 in 400 to 480. Because of strong linkage in the cohort, 5 or 6 DR-DQ haplotypes were treated as single units for association and clustering. On average, around 240,000 unique TCR beta nucleotide sequences were sequenced per donor among a few hundred genotyped donors of the cohort, with roughly 18% of those sequences being non-productive.

In total, about 650 healthy bone marrow donors made up the cohort. At the time of sampling, all cohort members were nominally healthy, though unrecorded immune exposures were likely present. The donor was CMV seropositive and belonged to the group of 270 or so seropositive cohort members. A peripheral blood sample was collected from each donor, and TCR beta sequencing was performed on peripheral blood mononuclear cells. Genomic DNA was extracted from the blood cell samples with the Qiagen DNeasy Blood Extraction Kit. Beyond this particular receptor, the publication reports: At a false discovery rate of 0.05, a later analysis linked 15,000 to 20,000 TCR beta sequences to specific HLA alleles. In a later analysis, HLA-associated TCR beta chains showed more clonal expansion and lower generation probabilities than non-associated chains that were equally common. The classifier was reported to diagnose cytomegalovirus status with high specificity and sensitivity in both the original and validation cohorts. Sequencing depth was assumed to be roughly uniform across donors in the presence/absence analyses, though that assumption may not hold. A cluster of highly shared sequence variants was judged likely to be a technical artifact of the sequencing pipeline. CMV serostatus was the only immune exposure information available for the cohort. Several of the top co-occurrence clusters appeared to be linked to parvovirus B19, influenza, CMV and Epstein-Barr virus, according to a later analysis. Some IMGT-functional V segments, including TRBV6-2 and TRBV6-3, could not be distinguished by the 87-base-pair reads and were therefore excluded. Linkage disequilibrium might explain the correlated functional status among segregating V segments, but an unknown experimental factor could not be ruled out. The authors suggested that the approach could potentially be extended to other disease states and immunological phenotypes. In an earlier analysis of under 600 of the donors, most TCR beta V segments were observed in productive rearrangements about 87% or about 30% of the time, broadly matching IMGT annotations. Only TCR beta chains were sequenced in this cohort, and the absence of alpha or paired-chain data limited detectable features. A further reported finding was that TCR beta sequences accurately predicted the HLA-A and HLA-B alleles for most subjects in the first cohort. Around 16 rarely observed V segments, including chromosome 9 orphons, were excluded from the earlier analysis of about 610 of the donors because counts were too low. In a later genetic analysis, fewer N-insertions in productive TCRs were reported among donors in an Asian-associated ancestry cluster than the roughly 640-donor mean. In vitro tests confirmed that a few of the cytomegalovirus-associated TCR beta chains recognize cytomegalovirus antigens. Most TCR sequences were observed very rarely across donors, whereas some public TCRs were present in many individuals. A later analysis found that TCR association rates varied across HLA loci, with DRB1 alleles showing the most associated TCRs and HLA-C alleles the fewest. The study gave a list of some 150 TCR beta chains associated with cytomegalovirus. A later genetic analysis associated a missense DCLRE1C variant with V-gene and J-gene trimming of TCR beta chains, and an independent cohort replicated the association. According to a later analysis, most CMV-associated TCR beta chains appeared to be HLA-restricted, and the HLA associations seemed to be driven largely by CMV exposure. HLA typing was unavailable for some donors at each locus, so association tests used only the typed subset. When HLA alleles, especially DR and DQ, strongly co-occurred, attributing TCR associations to individual alleles was difficult.

In this chain, TRBV7-3 is recombined with TRBJ1-1; 10 nucleotides in the junction match TRBD1. The sequenced sample was PBMCs. This sequence originates from a man aged 30-40 years in good health and CMV-seropositive. The CDR3 protein sequence reads: CASSLTGGAFAEAFF. The DNA sequence reads TGTGCCAGCAGCTTGACAGGGGGCGCTTTTGCTGAAGCTTTCTTT.